Reported below is one T cell receptor beta chain. No antigen is known for it. Repertoires were generated with immunoSEQ multiplex PCR, while TCRdb's copy carries only in-frame clones and drops some. The repertoire table contains around 140,000 clones. The sample is drawn from a study of T cell responses to AZD1222 COVID-19 vaccine. General study findings and limits: Only a handful of AZD1222 recipients, roughly 6 in all, had baseline seropositivity.

With V trimmed by 4 bases and J by 2 bases, 2 bases remained unmatched. The CDR3 has 15 residues. The germline V gene has CDR1 MNHEY and CDR2 SVGAGI. The sequencing sample was made of peripheral blood. The chain recombines TRBV6-5 with TRBJ2-1; 10 bases agree with TRBD2. The receptor was isolated from an adult in good health. CDR3 loop: CASSSLAGAYNEQFF. CDR3 bases: TGTGCCAGCAGTTCCCTAGCGGGGGCCTACAATGAGCAGTTCTTC.